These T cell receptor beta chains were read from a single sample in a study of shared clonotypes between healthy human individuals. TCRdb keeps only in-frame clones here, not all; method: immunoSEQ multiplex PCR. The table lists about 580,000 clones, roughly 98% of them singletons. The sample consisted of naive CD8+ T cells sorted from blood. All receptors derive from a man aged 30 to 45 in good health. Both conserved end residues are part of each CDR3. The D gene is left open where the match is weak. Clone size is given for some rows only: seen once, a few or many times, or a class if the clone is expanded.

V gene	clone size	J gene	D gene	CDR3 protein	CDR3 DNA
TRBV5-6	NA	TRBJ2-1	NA	CASSFLPGDEQFF	TGTGCCAGCAGCTTCCTCCCGGGGGATGAGCAGTTCTTC
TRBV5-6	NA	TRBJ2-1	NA	CASRPWTANEQFF	TGTGCCAGCCGGCCTTGGACTGCGAATGAGCAGTTCTTC
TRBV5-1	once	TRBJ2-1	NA	CASSLEGRMLNEQFF	TGCGCCAGCAGCTTGGAGGGGCGTATGCTAAATGAGCAGTTCTTC
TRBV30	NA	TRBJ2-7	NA	CAWSVRGYEQYF	TGTGCCTGGAGTGTTAGGGGCTACGAGCAGTACTTC
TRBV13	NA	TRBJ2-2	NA	CASSFGDSKGGELFF	TGTGCCAGCAGCTTCGGGGATTCGAAGGGCGGGGAGCTGTTTTTT
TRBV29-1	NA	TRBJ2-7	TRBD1	CSVVVGTGSYEQYF	TGCAGCGTTGTGGTCGGGACAGGGTCCTACGAGCAGTACTTC
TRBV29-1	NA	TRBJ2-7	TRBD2	CSVEEHESRTNSGSPYEQYF	TGCAGCGTTGAAGAACACGAGTCCCGGACGAATAGCGGGAGCCCCTACGAGCAGTACTTC
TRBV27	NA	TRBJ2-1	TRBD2	CASSLLAGGPNEQFF	TGTGCCAGCAGTTTATTAGCGGGAGGGCCCAATGAGCAGTTCTTC
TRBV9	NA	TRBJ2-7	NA	CASSAGFEQYF	TGTGCCAGCAGCGCCGGGTTCGAGCAGTACTTC
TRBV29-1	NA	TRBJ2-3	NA	CSVVLAPRKNTQYF	TGCAGCGTTGTCCTAGCCCCCAGGAAGAATACGCAGTATTTT
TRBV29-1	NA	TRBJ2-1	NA	CSVEGTRSSYNEQFF	TGCAGCGTTGAGGGCACAAGAAGCTCCTACAATGAGCAGTTCTTC
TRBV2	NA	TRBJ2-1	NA	CASLTSYDNEQFF	TGTGCCAGCTTAACTAGCTACGACAATGAGCAGTTCTTC
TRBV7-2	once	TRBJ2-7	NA	CASSLLGVVSYEQYF	TGTGCCAGCAGTCTCCTAGGCGTTGTGTCCTACGAGCAGTACTTC
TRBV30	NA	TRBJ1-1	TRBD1	CAWTKGAGNTEAFF	TGTGCCTGGACTAAGGGGGCAGGGAACACTGAAGCTTTCTTT
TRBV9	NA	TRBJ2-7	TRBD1	CASSEQGADAYEQYF	TGTGCCAGCAGTGAACAGGGGGCGGACGCCTACGAGCAGTACTTC
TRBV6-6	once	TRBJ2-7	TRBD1	CASSYRGQGTSYEQYF	TGTGCCAGCAGTTACCGAGGACAGGGTACCTCCTACGAGCAGTACTTC
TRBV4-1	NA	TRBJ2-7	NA	CASSQVRGEQYF	TGCGCCAGCAGCCAAGTAAGAGGCGAGCAGTACTTC
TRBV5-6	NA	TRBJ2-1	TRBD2	CASSSGLARHEQFF	TGTGCCAGCAGCTCGGGACTAGCGAGGCATGAGCAGTTCTTC
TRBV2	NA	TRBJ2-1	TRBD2	CASSGSGRASNEQFF	TGTGCCAGCAGTGGGAGCGGGAGGGCGTCCAATGAGCAGTTCTTC
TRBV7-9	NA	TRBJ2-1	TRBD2	CASSSPGGRGGNEQFF	TGTGCCAGCAGCTCCCCCGGCGGGAGGGGGGGCAATGAGCAGTTCTTC
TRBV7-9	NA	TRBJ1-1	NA	CASSSAEARDTEAFF	TGTGCCAGCAGCTCAGCGGAGGCCAGGGACACTGAAGCTTTCTTT
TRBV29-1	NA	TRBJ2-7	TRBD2	CSVDGTSGRSGYEQYF	TGCAGCGTTGACGGGACTAGCGGGAGATCGGGCTACGAGCAGTACTTC
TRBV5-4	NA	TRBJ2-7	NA	CASSLVDEQYF	TGTGCCAGCAGCTTAGTCGACGAGCAGTACTTC
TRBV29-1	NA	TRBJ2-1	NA	CSASSMNNEQFF	TGCAGTGCTAGTAGTATGAACAATGAGCAGTTCTTC
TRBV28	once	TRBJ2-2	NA	CASSFIFTGELFF	TGTGCCAGCAGTTTCATTTTCACCGGGGAGCTGTTTTTT
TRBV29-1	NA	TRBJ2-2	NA	CSVEARNTGELFF	TGCAGCGTTGAAGCCCGGAACACCGGGGAGCTGTTTTTT
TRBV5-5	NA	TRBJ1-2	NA	CASSLAGQRSYYGYTF	TGTGCCAGCAGCTTGGCCGGACAAAGAAGTTACTATGGCTACACCTTC
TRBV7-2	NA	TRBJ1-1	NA	CASSLVDGAPNTEAFF	TGTGCCAGCAGCTTAGTGGATGGCGCCCCGAACACTGAAGCTTTCTTT
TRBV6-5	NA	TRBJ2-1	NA	CASSYSPVIRYNEQFF	TGTGCCAGCAGTTACTCCCCGGTTATCCGCTACAATGAGCAGTTCTTC
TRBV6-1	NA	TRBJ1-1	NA	CASSGTLRNQAEAFF	TGTGCCAGCTCCGGGACACTCCGTAATCAGGCTGAAGCTTTCTTT
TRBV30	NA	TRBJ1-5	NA	CAWRSFPGNHQPQHF	TGTGCCTGGAGGTCATTCCCGGGGAACCATCAGCCCCAGCATTTT
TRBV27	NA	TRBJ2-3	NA	CASSHGKDTQYF	TGTGCCAGCAGCCATGGAAAGGATACGCAGTATTTT
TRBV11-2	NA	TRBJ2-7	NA	CASSFTGTLYEQYF	TGTGCCAGCAGCTTCACCGGGACACTCTACGAGCAGTACTTC
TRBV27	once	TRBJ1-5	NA	CASRVGNQPQHF	TGTGCCAGCAGAGTTGGAAATCAGCCCCAGCATTTT
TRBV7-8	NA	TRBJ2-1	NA	CASSLGWGSNEQFF	TGTGCCAGCAGCTTAGGCTGGGGTTCAAATGAGCAGTTCTTC
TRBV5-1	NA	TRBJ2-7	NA	CASSLAALFSYEQYF	TGCGCCAGCAGCTTGGCGGCGCTCTTCAGTTACGAGCAGTACTTC
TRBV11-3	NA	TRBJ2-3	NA	CASSLAGDGTDTQYF	TGTGCCAGCAGCTTAGCGGGTGACGGCACAGATACGCAGTATTTT
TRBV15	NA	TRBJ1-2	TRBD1	CATSRTTGGFYGYTF	TGTGCCACCAGCAGGACAACAGGGGGATTCTATGGCTACACCTTC
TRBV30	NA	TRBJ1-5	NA	CAWSPIGQPQHF	TGTGCCTGGAGTCCCATAGGTCAGCCCCAGCATTTT
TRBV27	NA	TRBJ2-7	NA	CASSFSGTTYEQYF	TGTGCCAGCAGTTTTTCTGGGACCACCTACGAGCAGTACTTC
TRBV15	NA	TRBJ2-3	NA	CATSEVGGTDTQYF	TGTGCCACCAGTGAGGTGGGGGGCACAGATACGCAGTATTTT
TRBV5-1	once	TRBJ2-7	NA	CASSLEVLGYEQYF	TGCGCCAGCAGCTTGGAAGTCCTGGGCTACGAGCAGTACTTC